This TCR beta chain derives from a study of early T cells in non-severe SARS-CoV-2 infection. Study-wide points: Anti-spike CD8 specificities were favored by VDJdb matching, whose results missed private and CD4 specificities.

The CDR3 loop spans 15 amino acids. Germline V gives CDR1 DFQATT, CDR2 SNEGSKA (reference sequence). The V segment lost 0 bases and the J segment 3 bases; nucleotides outside the gene matches: 7. TCRdb re-analysed the 5' RACE reads in MiXCR, keeping a single row per CDR3 protein. The profile shows tens of thousands of distinct CDR3 sequences, 15% of them singletons. This clonotype has ten or more counts. Antigen: not known. The receptor comes from an adult who was a healthcare worker with PCR-confirmed SARS-CoV-2 infection or an uninfected control (not recorded which). This sequence joins TRBV20-1 and TRBJ1-2; 7 positions match TRBD1. The sample comprised whole blood. CDR3 in amino acids: CSARDRRGGYYGYTF. The CDR3 DNA follows: TGCAGTGCTAGAGATCGGAGAGGGGGCTACTATGGCTACACCTTC.